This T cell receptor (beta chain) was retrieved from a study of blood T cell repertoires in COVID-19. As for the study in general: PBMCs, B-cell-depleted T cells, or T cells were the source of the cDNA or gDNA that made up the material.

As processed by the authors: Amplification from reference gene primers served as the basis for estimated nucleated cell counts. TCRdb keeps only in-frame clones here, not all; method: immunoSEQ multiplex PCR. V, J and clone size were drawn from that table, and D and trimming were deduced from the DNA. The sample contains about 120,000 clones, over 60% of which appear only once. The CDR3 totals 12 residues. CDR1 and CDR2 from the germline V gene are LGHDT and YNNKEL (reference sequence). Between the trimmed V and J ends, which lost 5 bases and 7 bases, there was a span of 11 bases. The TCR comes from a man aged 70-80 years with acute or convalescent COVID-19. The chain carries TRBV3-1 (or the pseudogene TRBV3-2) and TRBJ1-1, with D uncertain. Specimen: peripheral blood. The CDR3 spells CASSSEGREAFF. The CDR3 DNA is TGTGCCAGCAGCTCCGAGGGCCGTGAAGCTTTCTTT.